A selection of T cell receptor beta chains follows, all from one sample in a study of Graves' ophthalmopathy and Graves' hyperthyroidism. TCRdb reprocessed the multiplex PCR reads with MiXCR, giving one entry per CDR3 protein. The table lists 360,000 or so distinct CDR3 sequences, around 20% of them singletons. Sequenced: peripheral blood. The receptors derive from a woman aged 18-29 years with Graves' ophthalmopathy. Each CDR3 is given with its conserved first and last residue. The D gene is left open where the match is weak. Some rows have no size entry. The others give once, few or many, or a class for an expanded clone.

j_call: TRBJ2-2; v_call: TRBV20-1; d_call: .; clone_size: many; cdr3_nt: TGCAGTGCTAAATCGGGACATAACACCGGGGAGCTGTTTTTT; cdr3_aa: CSAKSGHNTGELFF
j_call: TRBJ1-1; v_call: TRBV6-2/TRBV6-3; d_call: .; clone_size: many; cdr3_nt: TGTGCCAGCCGGGACTTGGGATCTGAAGCTTTCTTT; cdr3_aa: CASRDLGSEAFF
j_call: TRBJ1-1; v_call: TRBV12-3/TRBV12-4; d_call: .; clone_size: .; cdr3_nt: TGTGCCAGCAGTAACACAGGGTTGGAAGCTTTCTTT; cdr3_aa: CASSNTGLEAFF
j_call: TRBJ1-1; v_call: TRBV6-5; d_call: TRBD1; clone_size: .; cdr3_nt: TGTGCCAGCAGTTATACCTGGACAGGGCAGACTGAAGCTTTCTTT; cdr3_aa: CASSYTWTGQTEAFF
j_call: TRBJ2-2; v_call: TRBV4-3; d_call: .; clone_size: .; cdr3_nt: TGCGCCAGCAGCCAAGTGGAGAACACCGGGGAGCTGTTTTTT; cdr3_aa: CASSQVENTGELFF
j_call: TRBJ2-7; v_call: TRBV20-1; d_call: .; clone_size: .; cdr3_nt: TGCAGTGCTAGACAGGGTTCCTACGAGCAGTACTTC; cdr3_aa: CSARQGSYEQYF
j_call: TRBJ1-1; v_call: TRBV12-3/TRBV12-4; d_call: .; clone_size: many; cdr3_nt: TGTGCCAGCAGCTCAACCGACAAGAACACTGAAGCTTTCTTT; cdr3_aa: CASSSTDKNTEAFF
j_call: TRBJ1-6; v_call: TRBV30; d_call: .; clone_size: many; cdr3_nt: TGTGCCTGGAGAGGGCCTGTAAATTCACCCCTCCACTTT; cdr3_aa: CAWRGPVNSPLHF
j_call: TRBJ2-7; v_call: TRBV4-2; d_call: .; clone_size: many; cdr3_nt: TGTGCCAGCAGTCAGAACGAGCTAGCAGGCGAGCAGTACTTC; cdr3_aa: CASSQNELAGEQYF
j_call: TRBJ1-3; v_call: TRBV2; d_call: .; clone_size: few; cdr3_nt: TGTGCCAGCAGTCGGACACGTGGAAACACCATATATTTT; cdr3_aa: CASSRTRGNTIYF
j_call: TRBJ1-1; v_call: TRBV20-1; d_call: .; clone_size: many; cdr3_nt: TGCAGTGCTAGAATCCCAGGGCTGAACACTGAAGCTTTCTTT; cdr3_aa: CSARIPGLNTEAFF
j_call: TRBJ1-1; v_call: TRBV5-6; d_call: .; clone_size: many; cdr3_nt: TGTGCCAGCAGCTTGCAGTTTCGGGGCTCTAAGGACACTGAAGCTTTCTTT; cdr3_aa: CASSLQFRGSKDTEAFF
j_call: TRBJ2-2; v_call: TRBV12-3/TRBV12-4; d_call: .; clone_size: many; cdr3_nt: TGTGCCAGCAGCATAGTACGGGGGCAAGTCGGGGAGCTGTTTTTT; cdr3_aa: CASSIVRGQVGELFF
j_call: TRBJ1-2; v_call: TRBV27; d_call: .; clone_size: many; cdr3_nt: TGTGCCAGCAGTTTGGGCGAGAGGACTGGTTACACCTTC; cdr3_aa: CASSLGERTGYTF
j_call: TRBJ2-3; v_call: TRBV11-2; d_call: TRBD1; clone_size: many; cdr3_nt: TGTGCCAGCAGCTTGGACAGGGGAGCAGATACGCAGTATTTT; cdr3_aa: CASSLDRGADTQYF
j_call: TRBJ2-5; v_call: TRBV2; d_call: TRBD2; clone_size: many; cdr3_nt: TGTGCCAGCCTTACTAGCGACCTACAAGGGACCCAGTACTTC; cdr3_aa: CASLTSDLQGTQYF
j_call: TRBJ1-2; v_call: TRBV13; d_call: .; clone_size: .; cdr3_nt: TGTGCCAGCAGCTTCCGAAACAGGGTGGCGGCTAACTATGGCTACACCTTC; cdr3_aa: CASSFRNRVAANYGYTF
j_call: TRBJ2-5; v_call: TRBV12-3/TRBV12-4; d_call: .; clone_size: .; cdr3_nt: TGTGCCAGCAGAGTTGCGTACCAAGAGACCCAGTACTTC; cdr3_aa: CASRVAYQETQYF
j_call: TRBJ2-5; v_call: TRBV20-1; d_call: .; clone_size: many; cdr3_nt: TGCAGTGTTCGGGGGCTGGGAGAGACCCAGTACTTC; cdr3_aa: CSVRGLGETQYF
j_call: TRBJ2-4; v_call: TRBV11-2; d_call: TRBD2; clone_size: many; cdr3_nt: TGTGCCAGCAGCTTTCTGACTAGCCGTCCCCTAGCCAAAAACATTCAGTACTTC; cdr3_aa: CASSFLTSRPLAKNIQYF
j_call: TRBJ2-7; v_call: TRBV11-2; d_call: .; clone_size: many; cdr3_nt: TGTGCCAGCAGCTTGGCGACCAGGGGTTACGAGCAGTACTTC; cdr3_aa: CASSLATRGYEQYF
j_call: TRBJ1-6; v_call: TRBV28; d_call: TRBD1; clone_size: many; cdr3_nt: TGTGCCAGCAGTTCCCCAAGGGACAGCTCCTATAATTCACCCCTCCACTTT; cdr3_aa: CASSSPRDSSYNSPLHF
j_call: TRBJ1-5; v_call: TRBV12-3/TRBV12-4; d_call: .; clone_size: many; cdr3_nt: TGTGCCAGCAGTTTTCGAAGGGGAGGGGGACAGCCCCAGCATTTT; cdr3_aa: CASSFRRGGGQPQHF
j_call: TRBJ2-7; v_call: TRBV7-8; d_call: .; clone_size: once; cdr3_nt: TGTGCCAGCAGCATGAATAGCGGAAATGAACTCTACGAGCAGTACTTC; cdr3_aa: CASSMNSGNELYEQYF
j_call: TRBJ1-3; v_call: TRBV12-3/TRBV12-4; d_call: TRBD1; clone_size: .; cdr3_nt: TGTGCCAGCAGGGACAGGGCTCTCACTGGAAACACCATATATTTT; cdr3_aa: CASRDRALTGNTIYF
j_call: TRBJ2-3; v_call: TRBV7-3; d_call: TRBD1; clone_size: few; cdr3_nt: TGTGCCAGCAGCTCGGGACAGCTAAACACAGATACGCAGTATTTT; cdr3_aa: CASSSGQLNTDTQYF
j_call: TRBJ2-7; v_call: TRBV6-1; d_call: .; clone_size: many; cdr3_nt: TGTGCCAGCAGGGGCAGGGGGGGCTCCTACGAGCAGTACTTC; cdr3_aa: CASRGRGGSYEQYF
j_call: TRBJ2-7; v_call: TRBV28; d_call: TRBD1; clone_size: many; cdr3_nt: TGTGCCAGCAAGCCTCTGGGACAGGGAACCTACGAGCAGTACTTC; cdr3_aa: CASKPLGQGTYEQYF
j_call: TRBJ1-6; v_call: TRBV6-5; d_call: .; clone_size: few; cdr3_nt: TGTGCCAGCAGTTACTCCGACAGAAATAATTCACCCCTCCACTTT; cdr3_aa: CASSYSDRNNSPLHF
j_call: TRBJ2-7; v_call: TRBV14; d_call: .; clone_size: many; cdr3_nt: TGTGCCAGCAGCAAGGACGTCTGGGACTCCTACGAGCAGTACTTC; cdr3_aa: CASSKDVWDSYEQYF
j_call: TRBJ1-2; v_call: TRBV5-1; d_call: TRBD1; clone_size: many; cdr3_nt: TGCGCCAGCAGGCCTGGACAGGGGCCACCCCTGTTCTATGGCTACACCTTC; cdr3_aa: CASRPGQGPPLFYGYTF
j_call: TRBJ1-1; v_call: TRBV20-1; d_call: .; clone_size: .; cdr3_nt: TGCAGTGCTAGAGATTATGGCCTGGACACTGAAGCTTTCTTT; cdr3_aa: CSARDYGLDTEAFF
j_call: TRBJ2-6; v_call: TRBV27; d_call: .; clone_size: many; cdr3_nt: TGTGCCAGCAGTTTTCTGGGACGGACTGGGGCCAACGTCCTGACTTTC; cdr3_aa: CASSFLGRTGANVLTF
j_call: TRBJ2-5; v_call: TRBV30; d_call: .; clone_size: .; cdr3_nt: TGTGCCTGGAGTGTGAGCGGACAAGAGACCCAGTACTTC; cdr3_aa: CAWSVSGQETQYF
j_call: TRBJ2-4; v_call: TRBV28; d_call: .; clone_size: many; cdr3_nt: TGTGCCAGCAGTTATGGGGCTTCCGTAGCCAAAAACATTCAGTACTTC; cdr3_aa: CASSYGASVAKNIQYF
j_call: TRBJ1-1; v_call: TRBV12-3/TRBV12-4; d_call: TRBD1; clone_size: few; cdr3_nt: TGTGCCAGCAGTCCGCGGACAGGCCACATGAACACTGAAGCTTTCTTT; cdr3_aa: CASSPRTGHMNTEAFF
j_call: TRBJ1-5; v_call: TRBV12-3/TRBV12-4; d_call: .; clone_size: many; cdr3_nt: TGTGCCAGCAGTTCGCTCAAAAATCAGCCCCAGCATTTT; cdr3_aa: CASSSLKNQPQHF
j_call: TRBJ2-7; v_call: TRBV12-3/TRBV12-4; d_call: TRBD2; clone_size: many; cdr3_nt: TGTGCCAGCAGTTTAGCACTCGTTGGGACTAGGATTCCCTACGAGCAGTACTTC; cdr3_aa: CASSLALVGTRIPYEQYF
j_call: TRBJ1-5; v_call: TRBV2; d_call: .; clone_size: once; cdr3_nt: TGTGCCAGCACTGTTACGGAGGATCAGCCCCAGCATTTT; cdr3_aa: CASTVTEDQPQHF
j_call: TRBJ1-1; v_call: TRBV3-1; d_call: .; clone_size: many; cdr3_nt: TGTGCCAGCAGCCAAGACGACACGAGAACAGGTGAAGCTTTCTTT; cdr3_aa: CASSQDDTRTGEAFF
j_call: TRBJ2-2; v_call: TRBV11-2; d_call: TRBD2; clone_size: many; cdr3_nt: TGTGCCAGCAGCCCGTTGGGACTAGCGGGAGTCGGGGAGCTGTTTTTT; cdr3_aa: CASSPLGLAGVGELFF
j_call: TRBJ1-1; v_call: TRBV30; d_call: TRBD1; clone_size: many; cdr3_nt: TGTGCCTGGAGTGGCAGGGGGATGAACACTGAAGCTTTCTTT; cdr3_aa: CAWSGRGMNTEAFF
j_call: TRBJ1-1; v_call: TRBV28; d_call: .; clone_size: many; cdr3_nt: TGTGCCAGCAGTGCGTGGGGTTATTACACTGAAGCTTTCTTT; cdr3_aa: CASSAWGYYTEAFF
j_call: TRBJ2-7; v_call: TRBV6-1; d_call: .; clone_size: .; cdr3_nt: TGTGCCAGCAGTGATGGGCTACTTCCCTACGAGCAGTACTTC; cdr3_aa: CASSDGLLPYEQYF
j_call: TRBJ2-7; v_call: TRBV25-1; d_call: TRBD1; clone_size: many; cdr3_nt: TGTGCCAGCGGGACAGGGTCCTACGAGCAGTACTTC; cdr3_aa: CASGTGSYEQYF
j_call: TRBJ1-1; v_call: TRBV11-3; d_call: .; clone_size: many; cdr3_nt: TGTGCCAGCAGCTCAGATATGAACACTGAAGCTTTCTTT; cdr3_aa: CASSSDMNTEAFF